This is a list of T cell receptor beta chains from one sample in a study of blood T cell repertoires in COVID-19. Some clones are missing from TCRdb's copy, which holds only in-frame ones; the method was immunoSEQ multiplex PCR. The data contain tens of thousands of clones, around 92% of them singletons. The sample comprised peripheral blood. These receptor sequences come from a woman aged 50 to 65 in a cohort sampled during active COVID-19. Both conserved end residues are part of each CDR3. Fields, in order: CDR3 protein, clone size, J gene, V gene. Clone size, where shown, is once, few, many, or a class for clones that have expanded.

CDR3aa: CASSIEGQGEYNEQFF
abundance: -
j_gene: TRBJ2-1
v_gene: TRBV19

CDR3aa: CASSYARDYGETQYF
abundance: -
j_gene: TRBJ2-5
v_gene: TRBV6-5

CDR3aa: CASSWGTGDTEAFF
abundance: -
j_gene: TRBJ1-1
v_gene: TRBV5-4

CDR3aa: CASSDGGYTEAFF
abundance: -
j_gene: TRBJ1-1
v_gene: TRBV27

CDR3aa: CASSHPGGTSALSYNEQFF
abundance: -
j_gene: TRBJ2-1
v_gene: TRBV2

CDR3aa: CASSPADYNNEQFF
abundance: once
j_gene: TRBJ2-1
v_gene: TRBV7-3

CDR3aa: CASSQDRVATEAFF
abundance: -
j_gene: TRBJ1-1
v_gene: TRBV4-1

CDR3aa: CASSLETGGLNTIYF
abundance: few
j_gene: TRBJ1-3
v_gene: TRBV5-1

CDR3aa: CASSPGQGHPRTEAFF
abundance: -
j_gene: TRBJ1-1
v_gene: TRBV10-1

CDR3aa: CASSYLGTSGRSGEQFF
abundance: -
j_gene: TRBJ2-1
v_gene: TRBV19

CDR3aa: CASSPDRVYGYTF
abundance: -
j_gene: TRBJ1-2
v_gene: TRBV3-1/TRBV3-2

CDR3aa: CASSVGSSGTSYEQYF
abundance: -
j_gene: TRBJ2-7
v_gene: TRBV9

CDR3aa: CASSAGGLTGELFF
abundance: once
j_gene: TRBJ2-2
v_gene: TRBV6-5

CDR3aa: CAWMAGGPPDTQYF
abundance: -
j_gene: TRBJ2-3
v_gene: TRBV30

CDR3aa: CASSRTGLAGATSYEQYF
abundance: -
j_gene: TRBJ2-7
v_gene: TRBV5-1

CDR3aa: CASSPQGLGEKLFF
abundance: -
j_gene: TRBJ1-4
v_gene: TRBV28

CDR3aa: CASSSAPGGKLFF
abundance: -
j_gene: TRBJ1-4
v_gene: TRBV19

CDR3aa: CASSLGQFTEAFF
abundance: -
j_gene: TRBJ1-1
v_gene: TRBV12-3/TRBV12-4

CDR3aa: CATSRPGQLNEKLFF
abundance: -
j_gene: TRBJ1-4
v_gene: TRBV15

CDR3aa: CARGAGVSGNTIYF
abundance: -
j_gene: TRBJ1-3
v_gene: TRBV6-4

CDR3aa: CASSSRGGYTF
abundance: -
j_gene: TRBJ1-2
v_gene: TRBV3-1/TRBV3-2

CDR3aa: CAIVQDPTGGSYEQYF
abundance: -
j_gene: TRBJ2-7
v_gene: TRBV10-3

CDR3aa: CASSQGLAGTGDTQYF
abundance: -
j_gene: TRBJ2-3
v_gene: TRBV3-1/TRBV3-2

CDR3aa: CATSYRGSNQETQYF
abundance: -
j_gene: TRBJ2-5
v_gene: TRBV15

CDR3aa: CASSFITEAFF
abundance: -
j_gene: TRBJ1-1
v_gene: TRBV11-2

CDR3aa: CARSLTGLYNEQFF
abundance: -
j_gene: TRBJ2-1
v_gene: TRBV5-3

CDR3aa: CASSPGLADRQFF
abundance: -
j_gene: TRBJ2-1
v_gene: TRBV12-3/TRBV12-4

CDR3aa: CASIERLAKNIQYF
abundance: -
j_gene: TRBJ2-4
v_gene: TRBV5-5

CDR3aa: CASSTPDRGYNSPLHF
abundance: -
j_gene: TRBJ1-6
v_gene: TRBV5-5

CDR3aa: CASSSITPGGGALYNEQFF
abundance: -
j_gene: TRBJ2-1
v_gene: TRBV5-4

CDR3aa: CASSATGTGNYGYTF
abundance: -
j_gene: TRBJ1-2
v_gene: TRBV6-4

CDR3aa: CASSDAGFKINEKLFF
abundance: -
j_gene: TRBJ1-4
v_gene: TRBV6-1

CDR3aa: CASTQAGGTGELFF
abundance: -
j_gene: TRBJ2-2
v_gene: TRBV2

CDR3aa: CASSDRVDYGYTF
abundance: few
j_gene: TRBJ1-2
v_gene: TRBV2

CDR3aa: CASSTNLATGELFF
abundance: -
j_gene: TRBJ2-2
v_gene: TRBV18

CDR3aa: CASSTTASVPYNEQFF
abundance: -
j_gene: TRBJ2-1
v_gene: TRBV5-5

CDR3aa: CASSQKAGGEHSNQPQHF
abundance: few
j_gene: TRBJ1-5
v_gene: TRBV4-1

CDR3aa: CAISPGKSDTDTQYF
abundance: -
j_gene: TRBJ2-3
v_gene: TRBV19

CDR3aa: CASSFIGTLMGTEAFF
abundance: -
j_gene: TRBJ1-1
v_gene: TRBV28

CDR3aa: CAWSVNSADTQYF
abundance: -
j_gene: TRBJ2-3
v_gene: TRBV30

CDR3aa: CASSIPREETQYF
abundance: -
j_gene: TRBJ2-5
v_gene: TRBV5-5

CDR3aa: CASSPRTGEAPNYGYTF
abundance: -
j_gene: TRBJ1-2
v_gene: TRBV18

CDR3aa: CASSPGLYRETQYF
abundance: -
j_gene: TRBJ2-5
v_gene: TRBV2

CDR3aa: CSVEVTANTGELFF
abundance: -
j_gene: TRBJ2-2
v_gene: TRBV29-1

CDR3aa: CASSPPGQGTYEQYF
abundance: -
j_gene: TRBJ2-7
v_gene: TRBV18

CDR3aa: CASSLAGLEGLNTEAFF
abundance: -
j_gene: TRBJ1-1
v_gene: TRBV7-2

CDR3aa: CASSLNRAGAGDTQYF
abundance: once
j_gene: TRBJ2-3
v_gene: TRBV5-4

CDR3aa: CASSFPGGNQETQYF
abundance: -
j_gene: TRBJ2-5
v_gene: TRBV11-2

CDR3aa: CAGRGTGVNQPQHF
abundance: -
j_gene: TRBJ1-5
v_gene: TRBV6-5

CDR3aa: CASSLLVSGANVLTF
abundance: -
j_gene: TRBJ2-6
v_gene: TRBV3-1/TRBV3-2

CDR3aa: CASSLSGSTETQYF
abundance: once
j_gene: TRBJ2-5
v_gene: TRBV4-2

CDR3aa: CASSPVTSTNTGELFF
abundance: -
j_gene: TRBJ2-2
v_gene: TRBV27

CDR3aa: CASSESGADQPQHF
abundance: -
j_gene: TRBJ1-5
v_gene: TRBV6-1

CDR3aa: CASRLAGGSYEQYF
abundance: few
j_gene: TRBJ2-7
v_gene: TRBV5-1

CDR3aa: CASRGTGLERYEQYF
abundance: -
j_gene: TRBJ2-7
v_gene: TRBV28

CDR3aa: CASSSGHRPEAFF
abundance: -
j_gene: TRBJ1-1
v_gene: TRBV7-9

CDR3aa: CASSQDRLEQYF
abundance: once
j_gene: TRBJ2-7
v_gene: TRBV3-1/TRBV3-2